In its sample, the clone carrying this T cell receptor (beta chain) was seen many times. This entry belongs to a study of T-cell reconstitution after alpha-beta-depleted transplantation in children. Unique molecular identifiers were incorporated during preparation of the TCRbeta library. Via MiXCR, TCRdb re-called the PCR reads, giving one row per CDR3 protein. Here the sample spans about 460,000 distinct CDR3 sequences, roughly a tenth being singletons. The CDR3 consists of 15 residues. Germline V gives CDR1 SEHNR, CDR2 FQNEAQ (reference sequence). V gave up 3 bases and J gave up 5 bases, with 14 bases separating them.

The sequences come from PBMCs, collected before TCRalphabeta/CD19-depleted stem cell transplant. This TCR came from a child younger than 10 with inherited bone marrow failure, due to receive a stem cell transplant. The chain links TRBV7-9 to TRBJ1-5; D is undetermined. Written as DNA, the CDR3 is TGTGCCAGCAGCTTTAGCTCGGAGGTGGATCAGCCCCAGCATTTT. This codes for CASSFSSEVDQPQHF.